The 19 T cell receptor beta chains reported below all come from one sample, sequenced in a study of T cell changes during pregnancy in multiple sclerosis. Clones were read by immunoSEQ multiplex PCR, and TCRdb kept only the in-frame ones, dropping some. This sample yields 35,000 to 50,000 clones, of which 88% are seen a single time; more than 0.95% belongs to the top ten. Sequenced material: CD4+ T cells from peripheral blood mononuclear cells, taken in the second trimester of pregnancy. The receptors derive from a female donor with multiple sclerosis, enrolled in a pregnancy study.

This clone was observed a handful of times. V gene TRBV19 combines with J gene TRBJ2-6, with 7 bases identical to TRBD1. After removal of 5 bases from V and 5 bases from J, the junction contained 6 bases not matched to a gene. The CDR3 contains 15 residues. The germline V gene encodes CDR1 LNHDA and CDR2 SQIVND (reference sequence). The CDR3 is CASSPQGERANVLTF. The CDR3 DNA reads TGTGCCAGTAGTCCTCAGGGGGAAAGGGCCAACGTCCTGACTTTC. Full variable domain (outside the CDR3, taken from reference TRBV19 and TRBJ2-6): DGGITQSPKYLFRKEGQNVTLSCEQNLNHDAMYWYRQDPGQGLRLIYYSQIVNDFQKGDIAEGYSVSREKKESFPLTVTSAQKNPTAFYLCASSPQGERANVLTFGAGSRLTVL.

CDR3: CASSRGFYEQYF. CDR3 DNA: TGTGCCAGTAGCAGGGGGTTCTACGAGCAGTACTTC. The genes are TRBV19 and TRBJ2-7, with 7 bases identical to TRBD1. The CDR3 is 12 residues long. V dropped 6 bases and J dropped 3; count of bases not matched to a gene: 2. In germline, CDR1 is LNHDA, CDR2 SQIVND (reference sequence).

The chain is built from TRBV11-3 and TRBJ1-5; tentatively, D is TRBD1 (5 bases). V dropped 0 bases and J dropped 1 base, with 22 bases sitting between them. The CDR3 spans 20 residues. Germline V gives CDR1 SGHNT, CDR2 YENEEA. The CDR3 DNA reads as TGTGCCAGCAGCTTAGATAGGGGTAAGAGGCGTCCCGAGAGCAATCAGCCCCAGCATTTT. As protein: CASSLDRGKRRPESNQPQHF.

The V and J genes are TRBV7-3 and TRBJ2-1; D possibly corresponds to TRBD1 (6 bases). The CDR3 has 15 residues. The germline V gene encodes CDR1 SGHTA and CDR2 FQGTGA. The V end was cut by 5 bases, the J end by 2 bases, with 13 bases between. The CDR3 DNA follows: TGTGCCAGCAGCCAAATCAGGGGAACCTACAATGAGCAGTTCTTC. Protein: CASSQIRGTYNEQFF.

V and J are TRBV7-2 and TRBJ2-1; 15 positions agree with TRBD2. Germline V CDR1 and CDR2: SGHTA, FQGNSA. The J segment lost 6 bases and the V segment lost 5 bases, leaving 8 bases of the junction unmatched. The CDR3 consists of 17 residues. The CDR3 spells CASSSRTSGRGFNEQFF. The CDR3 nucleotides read TGTGCCAGCAGCAGCAGGACTAGCGGGAGGGGGTTCAATGAGCAGTTCTTC.

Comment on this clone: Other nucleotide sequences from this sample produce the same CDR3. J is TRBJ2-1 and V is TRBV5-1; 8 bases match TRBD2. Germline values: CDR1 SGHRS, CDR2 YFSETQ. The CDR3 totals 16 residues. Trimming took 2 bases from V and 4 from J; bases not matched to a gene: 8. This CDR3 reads CASSFIAGTSYNEQFF. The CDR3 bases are TGCGCCAGCAGCTTCATAGCGGGAACCTCGTACAATGAGCAGTTCTTC.

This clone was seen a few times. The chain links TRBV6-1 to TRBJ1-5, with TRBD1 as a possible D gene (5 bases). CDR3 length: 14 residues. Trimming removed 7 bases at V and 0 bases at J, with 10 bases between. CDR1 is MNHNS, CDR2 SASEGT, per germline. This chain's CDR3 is CASKSGNSNQPQHF. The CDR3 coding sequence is TGTGCCAGCAAATCAGGGAATAGCAATCAGCCCCAGCATTTT.

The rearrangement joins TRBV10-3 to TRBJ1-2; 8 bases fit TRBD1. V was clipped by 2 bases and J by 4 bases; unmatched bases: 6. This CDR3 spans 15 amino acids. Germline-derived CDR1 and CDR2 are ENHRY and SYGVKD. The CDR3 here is CAISEGPTGAYGYTF. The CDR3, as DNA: TGTGCCATCAGTGAGGGTCCGACAGGGGCCTATGGCTACACCTTC.

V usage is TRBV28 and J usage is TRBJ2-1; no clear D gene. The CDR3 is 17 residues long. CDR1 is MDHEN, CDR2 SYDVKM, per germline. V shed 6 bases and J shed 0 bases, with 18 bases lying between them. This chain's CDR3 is CASSPTGFQSSYNEQFF. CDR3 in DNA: TGTGCCAGCAGCCCCACCGGGTTCCAGAGCTCCTACAATGAGCAGTTCTTC.

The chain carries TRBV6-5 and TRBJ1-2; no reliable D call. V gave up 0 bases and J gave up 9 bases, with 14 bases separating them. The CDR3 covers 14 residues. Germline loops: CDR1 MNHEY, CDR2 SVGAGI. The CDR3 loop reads CASSYSWRHDSYTF. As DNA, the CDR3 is TGTGCCAGCAGTTACTCGTGGAGGCATGACAGCTACACCTTC.

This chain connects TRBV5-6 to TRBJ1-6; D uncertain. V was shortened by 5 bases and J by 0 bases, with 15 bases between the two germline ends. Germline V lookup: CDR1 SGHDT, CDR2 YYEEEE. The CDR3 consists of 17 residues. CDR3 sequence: CASRTGSAGSYNSPLHF. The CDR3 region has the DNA TGTGCCAGCAGAACCGGGAGTGCTGGCTCCTATAATTCACCCCTCCACTTT.

CDR3 region: CASSPPGLAFTDTQYF. The CDR3 DNA sequence: TGTGCCAGCAGCCCGCCGGGACTAGCATTTACAGATACGCAGTATTTT. The rearrangement joins TRBV7-2 to TRBJ2-3; 9 bases are a match to TRBD2. The CDR3 has 16 residues. Trimming at V came to 5 bases and at J to 3 bases, leaving 9 bases not matched to a gene. In germline, CDR1 is SGHTA, CDR2 FQGNSA. Full variable domain (rest looked up from reference TRBV7-2 and TRBJ2-3): GAGVSQSPSNKVTEKGKDVELRCDPISGHTALYWYRQSLGQGLEFLIYFQGNSAPDKSGLPSDRFSAERTGGSVSTLTIQRTQQEDSAVYLCASSPPGLAFTDTQYFGPGTRLTVL.

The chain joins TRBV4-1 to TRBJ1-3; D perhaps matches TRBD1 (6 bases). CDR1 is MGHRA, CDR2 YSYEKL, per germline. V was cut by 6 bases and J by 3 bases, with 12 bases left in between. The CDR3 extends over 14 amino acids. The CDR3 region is CASSQGSFGNTIYF. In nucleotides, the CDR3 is TGCGCCAGCAGTCAGGGGTCTTTTGGAAACACCATATATTTT.

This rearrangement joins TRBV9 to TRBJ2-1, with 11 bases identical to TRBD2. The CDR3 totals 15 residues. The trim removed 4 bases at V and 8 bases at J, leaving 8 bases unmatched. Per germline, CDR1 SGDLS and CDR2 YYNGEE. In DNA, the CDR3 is TGTGCCAGCAGCTCTAGCGGGAGGCTCTCGCATGAGCAGTTCTTC. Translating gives CASSSSGRLSHEQFF. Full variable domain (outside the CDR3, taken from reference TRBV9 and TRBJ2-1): DSGVTQTPKHLITATGQRVTLRCSPRSGDLSVYWYQQSLDQGLQFLIQYYNGEERAKGNILERFSAQQFPDLHSELNLSSLELGDSALYFCASSSSGRLSHEQFFGPGTRLTVL.

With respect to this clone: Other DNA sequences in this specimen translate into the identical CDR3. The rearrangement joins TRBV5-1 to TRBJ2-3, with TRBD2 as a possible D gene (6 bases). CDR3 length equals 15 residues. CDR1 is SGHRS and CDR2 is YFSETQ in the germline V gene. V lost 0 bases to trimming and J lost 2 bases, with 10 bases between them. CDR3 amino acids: CASSLGRGYTDTQYF. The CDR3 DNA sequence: TGCGCCAGCAGCTTGGGTCGGGGGTACACAGATACGCAGTATTTT.

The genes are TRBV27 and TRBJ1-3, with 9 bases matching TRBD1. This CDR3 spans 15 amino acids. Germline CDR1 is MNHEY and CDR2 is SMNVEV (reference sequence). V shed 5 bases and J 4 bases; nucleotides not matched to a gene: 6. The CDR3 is CASSPGTGTGNTIYF. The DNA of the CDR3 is TGTGCCAGCAGTCCCGGGACAGGGACGGGAAACACCATATATTTT.

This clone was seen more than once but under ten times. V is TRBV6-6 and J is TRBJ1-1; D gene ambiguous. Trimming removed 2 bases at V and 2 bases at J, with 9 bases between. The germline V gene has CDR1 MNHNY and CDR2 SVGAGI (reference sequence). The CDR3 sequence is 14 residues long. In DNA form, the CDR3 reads TGTGCCAGCAGTTACGGGCATTACAACACTGAAGCTTTCTTT. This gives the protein CASSYGHYNTEAFF.

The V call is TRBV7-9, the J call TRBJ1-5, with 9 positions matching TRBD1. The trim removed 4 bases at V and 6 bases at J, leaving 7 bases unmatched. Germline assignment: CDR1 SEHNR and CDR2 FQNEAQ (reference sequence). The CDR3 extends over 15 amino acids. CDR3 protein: CASSSGTGTGQPQHF. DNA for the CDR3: TGTGCCAGCAGCTCTGGGACAGGGACCGGTCAGCCCCAGCATTTT.

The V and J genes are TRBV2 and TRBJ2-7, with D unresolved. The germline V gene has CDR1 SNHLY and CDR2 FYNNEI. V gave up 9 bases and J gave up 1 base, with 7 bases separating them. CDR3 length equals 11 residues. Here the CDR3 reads CASGLSYEQYF. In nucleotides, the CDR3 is TGTGCCAGTGGCTTATCCTACGAGCAGTACTTC.